The rows below give T cell receptor beta chains drawn from one sample of a study of blood T cell repertoires in COVID-19. The table came from immunoSEQ multiplex PCR; TCRdb's copy has only in-frame clones and leaves some out. Of 200,000 to 250,000 clones listed, roughly 87% were seen once; the top ten hold 10%. Sequencing used PBMCs or T cells enriched from blood (not recorded which). The receptors originated from a man aged 18 to 29 with acute COVID-19. Each CDR3 is given with its conserved first and last residue. The order of the fields is D gene, J gene, clone size, V gene, CDR3 DNA, CDR3 protein. A D gene is named only where the DNA matches it firmly. Size is stated for part of the rows, as once, few or many counts, or as a class when the clone is expanded.

>TRBD2|TRBJ2-3|.|TRBV7-3
TGTGCCAGCAGCTTAAGCGGGAGGGTATCAGATACGCAGTATTTT
CASSLSGRVSDTQYF
>.|TRBJ1-2|.|TRBV7-2
TGTGCCAGCAGCTTAGTTCAGAACTATGGCTACACCTTC
CASSLVQNYGYTF
>TRBD1|TRBJ2-3|.|TRBV28
TGTGCCAGCAGTTCAGGGGGCTGGACAGATACGCAGTATTTT
CASSSGGWTDTQYF
>TRBD1|TRBJ2-7|.|TRBV19
TGTGCCAGTAGTACGACAGGGGGCCAGAGGGAGCAGTACTTC
CASSTTGGQREQYF
>.|TRBJ2-1|.|TRBV19
TGTGCCAGTAGTATAGCTACCCCGAATGAGCAGTTCTTC
CASSIATPNEQFF
>.|TRBJ1-5|.|TRBV12-3/TRBV12-4
TGTGCCAGCAGTAATGGACAGTATCAGCCCCAGCATTTT
CASSNGQYQPQHF
>.|TRBJ1-6|.|TRBV28
TGTGCCAGCAGTTGGACACGCTATAATTCACCCCTCCACTTT
CASSWTRYNSPLHF
>TRBD2|TRBJ2-3|.|TRBV18
TGTGCCAGCTCACCGTCGACTAGCGGGGGCCGGGATACGCAGTATTTT
CASSPSTSGGRDTQYF
>.|TRBJ2-7|.|TRBV21-1
TGTGCCAGCAGCCCCCCAGGCAGGACTAGCGGGGGGGGGCTTGAGCAGTACTTC
CASSPPGRTSGGGLEQYF
>TRBD2|TRBJ2-1|.|TRBV7-9
TGTGCCAGCAGCACTGGGACTAGCCCTTCCAATGAGCAGTTCTTC
CASSTGTSPSNEQFF
>.|TRBJ1-2|.|TRBV28
TGTGCCAGCAGTCCCATGGGGCAGGTTCGTAGCTACACCTTC
CASSPMGQVRSYTF
>TRBD2|TRBJ2-7|.|TRBV7-3
TGTGCCAGCAGCTTAACTAGCGGGAGCTACGAGCAGTACTTC
CASSLTSGSYEQYF
>TRBD1|TRBJ2-2|.|TRBV5-5
TGTGCCAGCAGCCCCGGACAGGGACGAATCGGGGAGCTGTTTTTT
CASSPGQGRIGELFF
>TRBD2|TRBJ2-7|.|TRBV3-1/TRBV3-2
TGTGCCAGCAGCTTCAGGCGGGAGATGAGGAGCTACGAGCAGTACTTC
CASSFRREMRSYEQYF
>TRBD1|TRBJ2-7|once|TRBV7-9
TGTGCCAGCAGACTAGCCGGGACAGGGGCCTACGAGCAGTACTTC
CASRLAGTGAYEQYF
>TRBD1|TRBJ2-3|.|TRBV11-2
TGTGCCAGCAGCTCTCCCGGGACAGAGACAGATACGCAGTATTTT
CASSSPGTETDTQYF
>TRBD1|TRBJ1-6|.|TRBV5-4
TGTGCCAGCAGCGGAATACAGGGGGCGGAAAATTCACCCCTCCACTTT
CASSGIQGAENSPLHF
>.|TRBJ1-1|few|TRBV18
TGTGCCAGCTCACCGGGGGCAGGAATGAACACTGAAGCTTTCTTT
CASSPGAGMNTEAFF
>TRBD2|TRBJ2-3|.|TRBV27
TGTGCCAGCAGTTTCGGTGGACTAGCTGCCGATACGCAGTATTTT
CASSFGGLAADTQYF
>.|TRBJ1-1|once|TRBV30
TGTGCCTGGAGTATAGGATTGAGGGCTGAAGCTTTCTTT
CAWSIGLRAEAFF
>TRBD1|TRBJ1-4|.|TRBV4-1
TGCGCCAGCAGCCAAGTTCAGGGGGCAGAAGAAAAACTGTTTTTT
CASSQVQGAEEKLFF
>TRBD1|TRBJ2-7|.|TRBV7-2
TGTGCCAGCAGCTTGGGCTCCCGGGACAGAACCTACGAGCAGTACTTC
CASSLGSRDRTYEQYF
>TRBD1|TRBJ2-7|.|TRBV28
TGTGCCAGCATTCCGAGAGGGACAGCTTCCTACGAGCAGTACTTC
CASIPRGTASYEQYF
>.|TRBJ1-1|.|TRBV7-9
TGTGCCAGCAACGACTTATGGACTGAAGCTTTCTTT
CASNDLWTEAFF